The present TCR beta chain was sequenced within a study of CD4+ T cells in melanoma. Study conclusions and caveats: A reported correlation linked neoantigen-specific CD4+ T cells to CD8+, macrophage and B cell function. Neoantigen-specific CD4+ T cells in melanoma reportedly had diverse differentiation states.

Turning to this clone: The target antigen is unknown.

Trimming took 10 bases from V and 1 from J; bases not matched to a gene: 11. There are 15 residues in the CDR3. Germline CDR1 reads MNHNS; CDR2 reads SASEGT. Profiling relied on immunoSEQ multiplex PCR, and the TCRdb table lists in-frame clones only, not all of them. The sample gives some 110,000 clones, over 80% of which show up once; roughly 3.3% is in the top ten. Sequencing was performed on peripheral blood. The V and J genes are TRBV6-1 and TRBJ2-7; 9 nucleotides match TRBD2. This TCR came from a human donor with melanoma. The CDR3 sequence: CATKERLAESYEQYF. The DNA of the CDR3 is TGTGCCACCAAGGAGAGACTAGCGGAGTCCTACGAGCAGTACTTC.